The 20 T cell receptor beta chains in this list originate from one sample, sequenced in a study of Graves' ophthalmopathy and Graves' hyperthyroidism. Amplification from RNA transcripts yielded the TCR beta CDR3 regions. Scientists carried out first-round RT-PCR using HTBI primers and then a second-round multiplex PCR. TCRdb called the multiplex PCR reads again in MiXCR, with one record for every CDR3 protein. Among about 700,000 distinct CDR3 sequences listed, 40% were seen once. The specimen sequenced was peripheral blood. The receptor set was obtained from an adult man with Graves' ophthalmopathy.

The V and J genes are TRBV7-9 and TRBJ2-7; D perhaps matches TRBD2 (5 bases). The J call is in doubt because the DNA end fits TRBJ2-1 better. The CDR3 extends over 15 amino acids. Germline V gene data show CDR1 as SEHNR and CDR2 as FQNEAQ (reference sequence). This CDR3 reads CASSSGSGTYNEQFF. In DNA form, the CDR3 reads TGTGCCAGCAGCTCAGGCTCCGGGACCTACAATGAGCAGTTCTTC.

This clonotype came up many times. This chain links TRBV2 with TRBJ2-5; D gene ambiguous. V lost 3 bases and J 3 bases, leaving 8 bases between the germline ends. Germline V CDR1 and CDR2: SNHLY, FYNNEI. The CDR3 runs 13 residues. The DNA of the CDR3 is TGTGCCAGCAGTGAGGACGGAAAAGAGACCCAGTACTTC. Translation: CASSEDGKETQYF.

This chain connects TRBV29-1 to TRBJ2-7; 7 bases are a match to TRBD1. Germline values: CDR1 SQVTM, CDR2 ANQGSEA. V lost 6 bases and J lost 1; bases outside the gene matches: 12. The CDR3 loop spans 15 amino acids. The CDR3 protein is CSVATPGQSSYEQYF. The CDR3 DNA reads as TGCAGCGTAGCGACTCCGGGACAGAGTTCCTACGAGCAGTACTTC.

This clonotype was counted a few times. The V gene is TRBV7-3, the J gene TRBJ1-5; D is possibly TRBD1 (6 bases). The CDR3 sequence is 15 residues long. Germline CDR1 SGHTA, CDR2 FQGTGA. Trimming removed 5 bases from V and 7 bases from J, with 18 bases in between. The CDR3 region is CASSPPGGAGQPQHF. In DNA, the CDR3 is TGTGCCAGCAGCCCCCCCGGGGGGGCCGGACAGCCCCAGCATTTT.

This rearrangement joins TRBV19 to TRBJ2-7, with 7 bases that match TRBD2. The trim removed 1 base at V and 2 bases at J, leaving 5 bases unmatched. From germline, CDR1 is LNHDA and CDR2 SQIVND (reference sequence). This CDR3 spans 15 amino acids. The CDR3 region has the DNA TGTGCCAGTAGTATAGGGGCCGGACTAGCCTACGAGCAGTACTTC. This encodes CASSIGAGLAYEQYF.

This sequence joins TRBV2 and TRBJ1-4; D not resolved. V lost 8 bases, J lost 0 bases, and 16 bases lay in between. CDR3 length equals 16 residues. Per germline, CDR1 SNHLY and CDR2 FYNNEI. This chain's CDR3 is CASGGLMRATNEKLFF. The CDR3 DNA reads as TGTGCCAGCGGTGGGCTTATGAGGGCAACTAATGAAAAACTGTTTTTT.

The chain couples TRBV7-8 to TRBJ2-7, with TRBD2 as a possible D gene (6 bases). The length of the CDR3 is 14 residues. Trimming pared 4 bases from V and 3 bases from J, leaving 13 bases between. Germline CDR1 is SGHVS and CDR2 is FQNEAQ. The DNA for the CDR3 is TGTGCCAGCAGCTCTCGGAGGGTGGGCTACGAGCAGTACTTC. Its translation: CASSSRRVGYEQYF.

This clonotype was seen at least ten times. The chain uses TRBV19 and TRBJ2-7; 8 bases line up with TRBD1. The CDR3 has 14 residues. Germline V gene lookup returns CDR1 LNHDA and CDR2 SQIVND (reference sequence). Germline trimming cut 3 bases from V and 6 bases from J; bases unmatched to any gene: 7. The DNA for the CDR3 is TGTGCCAGTAGTATCTCCGGGACAGGTTCCGAGCAGTACTTC. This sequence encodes CASSISGTGSEQYF.

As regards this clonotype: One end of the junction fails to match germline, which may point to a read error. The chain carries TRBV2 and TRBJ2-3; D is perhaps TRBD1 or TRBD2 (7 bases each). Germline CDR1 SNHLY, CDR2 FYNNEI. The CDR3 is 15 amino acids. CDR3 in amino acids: CAISGTMTGSDTQYF. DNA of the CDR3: TGTGCCATCAGTGGGACTATGACAGGGTCGGATACGCAGTATTTT.

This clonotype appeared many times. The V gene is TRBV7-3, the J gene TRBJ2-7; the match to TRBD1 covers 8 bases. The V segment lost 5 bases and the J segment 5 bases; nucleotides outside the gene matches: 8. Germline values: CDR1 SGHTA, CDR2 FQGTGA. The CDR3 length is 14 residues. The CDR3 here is CASSAPGQENEQYF. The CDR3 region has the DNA TGTGCCAGCAGCGCACCGGGACAGGAAAACGAGCAGTACTTC.

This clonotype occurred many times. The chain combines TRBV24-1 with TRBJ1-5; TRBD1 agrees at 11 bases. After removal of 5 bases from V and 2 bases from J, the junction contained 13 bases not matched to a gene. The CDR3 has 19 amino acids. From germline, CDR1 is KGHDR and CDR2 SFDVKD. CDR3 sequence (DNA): TGTGCCACCAGTGGCGACCGGGACAGGGGGTTTGCGGGCAATCAGCCCCAGCATTTT. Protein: CATSGDRDRGFAGNQPQHF.

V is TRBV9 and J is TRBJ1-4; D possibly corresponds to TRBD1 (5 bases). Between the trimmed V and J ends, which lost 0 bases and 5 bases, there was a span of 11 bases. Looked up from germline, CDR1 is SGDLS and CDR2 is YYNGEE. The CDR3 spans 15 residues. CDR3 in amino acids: CASSVGGGLNEKLFF. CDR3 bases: TGTGCCAGCAGCGTAGGGGGGGGTCTGAATGAAAAACTGTTTTTT.

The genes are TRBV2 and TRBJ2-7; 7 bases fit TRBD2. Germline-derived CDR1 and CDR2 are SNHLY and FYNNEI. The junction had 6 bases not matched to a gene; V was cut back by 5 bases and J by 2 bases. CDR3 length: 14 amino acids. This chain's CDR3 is CASSLRGVPYEQYF. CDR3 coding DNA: TGTGCCAGCAGTCTTCGGGGGGTTCCCTACGAGCAGTACTTC.

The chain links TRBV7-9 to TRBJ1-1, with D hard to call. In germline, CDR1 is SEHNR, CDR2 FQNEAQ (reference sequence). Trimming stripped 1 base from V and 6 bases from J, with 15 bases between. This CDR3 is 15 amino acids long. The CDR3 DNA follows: TGTGCCAGCAGCTTAGATGGGAATCCCCCTCCTGAAGCTTTCTTT. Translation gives CASSLDGNPPPEAFF.

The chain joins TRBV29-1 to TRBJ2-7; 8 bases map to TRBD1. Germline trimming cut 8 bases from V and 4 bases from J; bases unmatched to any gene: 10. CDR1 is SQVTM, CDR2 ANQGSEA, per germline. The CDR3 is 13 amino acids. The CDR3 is CSTRTGFEYEQYF. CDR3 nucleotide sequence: TGCAGCACCCGGACAGGGTTTGAGTACGAGCAGTACTTC.

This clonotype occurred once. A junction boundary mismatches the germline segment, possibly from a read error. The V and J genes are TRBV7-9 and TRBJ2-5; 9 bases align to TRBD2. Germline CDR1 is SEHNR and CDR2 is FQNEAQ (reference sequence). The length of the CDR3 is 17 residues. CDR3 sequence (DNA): TGCGCCAGCAGCCAAGATGCGGGGGGGCGCTTGAAAGAGACCCAGTACTTC. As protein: CASSQDAGGRLKETQYF.

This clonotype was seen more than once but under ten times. Here the CDR3 reads CASSIDHSSSYGYTF. CDR3 bases: TGTGCCAGTAGTATCGATCACAGCAGTTCCTATGGCTACACCTTC. The chain links TRBV19 to TRBJ1-2; no clear D. The CDR3 consists of 15 residues. V was cut by 3 bases and J by 4 bases, with 15 bases left in between. Germline V gene data show CDR1 as LNHDA and CDR2 as SQIVND (reference sequence).

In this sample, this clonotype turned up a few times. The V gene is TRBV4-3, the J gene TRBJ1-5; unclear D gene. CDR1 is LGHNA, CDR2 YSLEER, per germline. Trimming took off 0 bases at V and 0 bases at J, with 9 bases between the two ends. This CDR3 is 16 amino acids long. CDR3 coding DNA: TGCGCCAGCAGCCAAGATGCCGCCACTAGCAATCAGCCCCAGCATTTT. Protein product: CASSQDAATSNQPQHF.

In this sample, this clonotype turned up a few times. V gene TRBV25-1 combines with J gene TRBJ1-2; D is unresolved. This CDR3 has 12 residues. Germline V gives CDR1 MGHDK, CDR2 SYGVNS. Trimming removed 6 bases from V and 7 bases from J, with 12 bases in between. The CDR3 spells CASRPNQGGYTF. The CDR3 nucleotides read TGTGCCAGCAGACCTAACCAAGGTGGCTACACCTTC.

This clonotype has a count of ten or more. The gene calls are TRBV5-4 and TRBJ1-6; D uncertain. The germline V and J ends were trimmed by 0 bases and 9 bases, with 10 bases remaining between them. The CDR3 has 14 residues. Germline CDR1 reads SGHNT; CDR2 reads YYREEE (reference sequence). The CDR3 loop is CASSLGSGSSPLHF. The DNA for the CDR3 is TGTGCCAGCAGCTTGGGTTCGGGGAGTTCACCCCTCCACTTT.